These 2 T cell receptor beta chains share one sample of origin, sequenced in a study of CD4 and CD8 cells across lung adenocarcinoma regions. TCRdb recomputed calls from the PCR reads with MiXCR, one row per CDR3 protein. The table has roughly 6,500 distinct CDR3 sequences, about 45% seen once; the top ten hold 15% to 20%. The specimen sequenced was CD8+ T cells from the center of a lung tumor. The receptors derive from a female donor with lung adenocarcinoma. The CD4 and CD8 labels of this study may be unreliable.

The chain employs TRBV27 and TRBJ2-1, with 8 bases fitting TRBD2. V lost 5 bases, J lost 1 base, and 13 bases stayed unmatched. In germline, CDR1 is MNHEY, CDR2 SMNVEV (reference sequence). The CDR3 runs to 18 residues. The DNA for the CDR3 is TGTGCCAGCAGTCTGCGGTGGAGCGGGAGAAGTTCCTACAATGAGCAGTTCTTC. Translating gives CASSLRWSGRSSYNEQFF.

This clonotype was observed a single time. Given the absence of the conserved phenylalanine or tryptophan at the CDR3 end, a read error is likely. Because the CDR3's place on the DNA is in doubt, the DNA is left out and the CDR3 is given as listed by TCRdb. The chain uses TRBV7-2 and TRBJ2-5; the table assigns TRBD2, which was not confirmed against the DNA. A total of 14 residues make up the CDR3, ends included. The germline gives CDR1 SGHTA, CDR2 FQGNSA. CDR3 protein: CASSPDYLQETQLS.